This T cell receptor (beta chain) was obtained from a study of breast tumors, draining lymph nodes, adjacent tissues. Regarding the study as a whole: Tumor T cell lymph node origin was a supported hypothesis, not proven. Tumors had less TCR diversity than lymph nodes, more than nontumor tissue. Data fit most tumor T cells coming from lymph node, expanding in tumor. Tumor and nontumor repertoires were significantly more similar in luminal-like than in basal-like breast cancer.

Of note for this clonotype: The target antigen is unknown.

Trimming pared 0 bases from V and 8 bases from J, leaving 11 bases between. The CDR3 sequence is 13 residues long. Germline V gene lookup returns CDR1 SGHRS and CDR2 YFSETQ. TCRdb re-analysed the multiplex PCR reads in MiXCR, keeping a single row per CDR3 protein. The sample lists roughly 14,000 distinct CDR3 sequences; 55% to 60% were seen once. The sample comprised tumor-adjacent breast tissue. The sequence came from a female donor with breast cancer. Some clones in this sample may be carry-over from other donors' samples. This chain links TRBV5-1 with TRBJ1-2, with D tentatively TRBD1 (5 bases). The CDR3 sequence is CASSLVSGSGYTF. CDR3 DNA sequence: TGCGCCAGCAGCTTGGTGTCAGGGTCCGGCTACACCTTC. The full variable domain, completed using reference TRBV5-1 and TRBJ1-2, is KAGVTQTPRYLIKTRGQQVTLSCSPISGHRSVSWYQQTPGQGLQFLFEYFSETQRNKGNFPGRFSGRQFSNSRSEMNVSTLELGDSALYLCASSLVSGSGYTFGSGTRLTVV.